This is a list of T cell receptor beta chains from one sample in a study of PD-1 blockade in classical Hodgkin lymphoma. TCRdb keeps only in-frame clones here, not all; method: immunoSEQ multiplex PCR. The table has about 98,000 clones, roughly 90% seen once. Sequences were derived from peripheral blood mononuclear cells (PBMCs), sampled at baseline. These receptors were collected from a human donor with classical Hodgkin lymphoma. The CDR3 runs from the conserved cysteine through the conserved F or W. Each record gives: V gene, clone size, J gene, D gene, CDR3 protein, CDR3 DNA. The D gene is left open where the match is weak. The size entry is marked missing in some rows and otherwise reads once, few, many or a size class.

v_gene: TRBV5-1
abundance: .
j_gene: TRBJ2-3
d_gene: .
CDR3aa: CASSLGTLTSTDTQYF
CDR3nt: TGCGCCAGCAGCTTGGGGACCCTAACTAGCACAGATACGCAGTATTTT

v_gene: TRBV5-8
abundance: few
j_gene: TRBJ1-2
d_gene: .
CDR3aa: CASSRSSGLTGRYTF
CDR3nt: TGTGCCAGCAGCAGGTCGAGTGGGCTGACGGGGCGCTACACCTTC

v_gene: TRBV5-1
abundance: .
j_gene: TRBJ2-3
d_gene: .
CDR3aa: CASSLRGPRTDTQYF
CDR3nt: TGCGCCAGCAGCTTGCGGGGGCCACGCACAGATACGCAGTATTTT

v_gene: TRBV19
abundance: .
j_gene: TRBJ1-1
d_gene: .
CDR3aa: CASTPGAGDTEAFF
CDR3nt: TGTGCCAGTACCCCAGGGGCAGGGGACACTGAAGCTTTCTTT

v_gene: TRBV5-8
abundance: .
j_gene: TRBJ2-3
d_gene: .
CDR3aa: CASKVSLSTDTQYF
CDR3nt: TGTGCCAGCAAGGTCTCCCTGAGCACAGATACGCAGTATTTT

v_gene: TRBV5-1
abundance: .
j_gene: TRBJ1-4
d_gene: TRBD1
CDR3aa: CASSWTGGWDEKLFF
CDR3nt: TGCGCCAGCAGCTGGACAGGGGGCTGGGATGAAAAACTGTTTTTT

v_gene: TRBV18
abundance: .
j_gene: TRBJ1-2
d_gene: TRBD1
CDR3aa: CASSPPQDRRVGYTF
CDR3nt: TGTGCCAGCTCACCACCTCAGGACAGGAGGGTAGGCTACACCTTC

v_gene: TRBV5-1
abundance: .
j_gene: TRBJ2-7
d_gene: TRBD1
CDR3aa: CASSLGGTGKGYEQYF
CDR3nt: TGCGCCAGCAGCTTGGGAGGGACAGGTAAGGGCTACGAGCAGTACTTC

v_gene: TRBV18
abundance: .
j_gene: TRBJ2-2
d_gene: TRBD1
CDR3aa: CASSLGTGKTGELFF
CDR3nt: TGTGCCAGCTCACTCGGGACAGGGAAAACCGGGGAGCTGTTTTTT

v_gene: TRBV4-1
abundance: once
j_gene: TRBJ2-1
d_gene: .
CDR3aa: CASSRSPNNIYNEQFF
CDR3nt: TGCGCCAGCAGCCGTAGCCCTAATAATATCTACAATGAGCAGTTCTTC

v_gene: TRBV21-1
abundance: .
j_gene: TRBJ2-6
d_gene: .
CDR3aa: CASSQTYGSGANVLTF
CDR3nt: TGTGCCAGCAGCCAGACTTATGGCTCTGGGGCCAACGTCCTGACTTTC

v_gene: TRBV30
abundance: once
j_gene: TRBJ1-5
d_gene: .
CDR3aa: CAWSRGGGGTQPQHF
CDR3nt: TGTGCCTGGAGTAGAGGTGGGGGTGGGACCCAGCCCCAGCATTTT

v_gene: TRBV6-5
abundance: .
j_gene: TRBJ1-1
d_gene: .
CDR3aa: CASSYSQVNTEAFF
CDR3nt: TGTGCCAGCAGTTACTCACAGGTGAACACTGAAGCTTTCTTT

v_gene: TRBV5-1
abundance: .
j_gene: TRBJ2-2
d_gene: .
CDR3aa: CASSLRRGTGELFF
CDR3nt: TGCGCCAGCAGCTTGCGTCGGGGCACCGGGGAGCTGTTTTTT

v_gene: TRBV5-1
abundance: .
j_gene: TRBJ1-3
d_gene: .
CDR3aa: CASSTDGSLSGNTIYF
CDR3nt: TGCGCCAGCAGCACGGACGGGTCTCTCTCTGGAAACACCATATATTTT

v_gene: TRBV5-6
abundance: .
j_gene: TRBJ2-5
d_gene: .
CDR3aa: CASSFTDSQETQYF
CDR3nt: TGTGCCAGCAGCTTTACTGACAGCCAAGAGACCCAGTACTTC

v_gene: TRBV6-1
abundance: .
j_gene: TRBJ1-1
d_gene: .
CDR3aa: CASRGVLDTEAFF
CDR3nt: TGTGCCAGCAGAGGGGTTTTGGACACTGAAGCTTTCTTT

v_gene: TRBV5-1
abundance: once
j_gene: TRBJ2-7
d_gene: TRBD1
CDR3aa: CASSWDRTDSSYEQYF
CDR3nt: TGCGCCAGCAGCTGGGACAGGACCGATAGCTCCTACGAGCAGTACTTC

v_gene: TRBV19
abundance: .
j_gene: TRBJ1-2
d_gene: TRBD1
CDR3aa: CASSVQGETTNGYTF
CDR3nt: TGTGCCAGTAGTGTACAGGGGGAGACGACTAACGGCTACACCTTC

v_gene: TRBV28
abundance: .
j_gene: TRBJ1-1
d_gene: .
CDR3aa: CASSYPLSGGGNTEAFF
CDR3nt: TGTGCCAGCAGTTACCCTCTAAGTGGAGGGGGGAACACTGAAGCTTTCTTT

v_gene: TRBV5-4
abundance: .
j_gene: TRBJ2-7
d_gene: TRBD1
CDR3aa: CASSTPGQAYEQYF
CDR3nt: TGTGCCAGCAGCACTCCGGGACAGGCGTACGAGCAGTACTTC

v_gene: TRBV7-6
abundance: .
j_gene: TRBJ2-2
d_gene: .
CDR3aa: CASSVKGLGGTGELFF
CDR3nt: TGTGCCAGCAGCGTAAAGGGACTCGGAGGGACCGGGGAGCTGTTTTTT

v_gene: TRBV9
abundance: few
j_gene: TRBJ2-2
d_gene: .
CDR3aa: CASSVEGGLNTGELFF
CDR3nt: TGTGCCAGCAGCGTAGAGGGAGGATTGAACACCGGGGAGCTGTTTTTT

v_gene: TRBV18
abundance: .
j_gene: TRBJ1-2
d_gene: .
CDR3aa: CASSPSQANSNYGYTF
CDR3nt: TGTGCCAGCTCACCCTCCCAAGCAAACTCAAACTATGGCTACACCTTC

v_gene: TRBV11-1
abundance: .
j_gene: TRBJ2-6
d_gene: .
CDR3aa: CASSSILDSGANVLTF
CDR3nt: TGTGCCAGCAGTTCGATACTCGACTCTGGGGCCAACGTCCTGACTTTC

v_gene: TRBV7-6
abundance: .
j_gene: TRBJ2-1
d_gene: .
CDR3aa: CASSLVGSQNEQFF
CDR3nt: TGTGCCAGCAGCTTAGTCGGGAGTCAGAATGAGCAGTTCTTC

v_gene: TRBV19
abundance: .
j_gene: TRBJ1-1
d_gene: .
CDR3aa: CASSNPESGYGRWNTEAFF
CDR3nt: TGTGCCAGTAGTAATCCCGAGTCGGGGTATGGCAGGTGGAACACTGAAGCTTTCTTT

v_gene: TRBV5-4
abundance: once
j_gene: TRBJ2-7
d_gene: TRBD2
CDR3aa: CASSSGLAGPYEQYF
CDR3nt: TGTGCCAGCAGCTCAGGACTAGCGGGACCCTACGAGCAGTACTTC

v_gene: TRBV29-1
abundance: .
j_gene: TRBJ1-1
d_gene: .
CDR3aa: CSVDRWDEAFF
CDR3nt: TGCAGCGTTGATCGGTGGGATGAAGCTTTCTTT

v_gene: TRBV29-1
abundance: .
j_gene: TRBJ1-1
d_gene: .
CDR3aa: CSVITGARAGTEAFF
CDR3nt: TGCAGCGTTATCACAGGTGCCCGGGCGGGGACTGAAGCTTTCTTT

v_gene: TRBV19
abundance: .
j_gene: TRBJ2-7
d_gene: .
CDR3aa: CASSNRARSSYEQYF
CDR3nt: TGTGCCAGTAGTAATAGAGCTAGGAGCTCCTACGAGCAGTACTTC

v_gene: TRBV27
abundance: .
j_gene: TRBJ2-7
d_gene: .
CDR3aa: CASSTLYPADSYEQYF
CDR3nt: TGTGCCAGCAGTACGCTCTACCCAGCGGACTCCTACGAGCAGTACTTC

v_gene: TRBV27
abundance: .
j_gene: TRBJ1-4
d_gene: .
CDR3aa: CASNPGSIWDEKLFF
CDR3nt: TGTGCCAGCAACCCCGGCTCCATCTGGGATGAAAAACTGTTTTTT

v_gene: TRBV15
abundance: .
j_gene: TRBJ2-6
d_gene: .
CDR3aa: CATSKRESGANVLTF
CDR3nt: TGTGCCACCAGCAAACGGGAATCTGGGGCCAACGTCCTGACTTTC

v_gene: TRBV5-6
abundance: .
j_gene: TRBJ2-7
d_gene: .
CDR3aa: CASSFWGLSGEQYF
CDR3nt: TGTGCCAGCAGCTTTTGGGGGCTGAGTGGCGAGCAGTACTTC

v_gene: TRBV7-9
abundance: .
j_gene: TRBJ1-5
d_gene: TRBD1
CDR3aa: CASSLASGGGPQHF
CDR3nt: TGTGCCAGCAGCTTAGCGTCAGGGGGGGGGCCCCAGCATTTT

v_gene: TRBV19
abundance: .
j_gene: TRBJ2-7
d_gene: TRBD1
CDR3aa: CASRQRDSYEQYF
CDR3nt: TGTGCCAGTAGACAACGGGACAGCTACGAGCAGTACTTC

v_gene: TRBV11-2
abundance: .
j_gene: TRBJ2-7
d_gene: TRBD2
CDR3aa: CASSPGGTSGTPSSYEQYF
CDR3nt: TGTGCCAGCAGCCCCGGAGGGACTAGCGGGACCCCTAGCTCCTACGAGCAGTACTTC

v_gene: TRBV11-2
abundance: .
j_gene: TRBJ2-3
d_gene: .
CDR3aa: CASSLFPDTQYF
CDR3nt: TGTGCCAGCAGCTTATTCCCAGATACGCAGTATTTT

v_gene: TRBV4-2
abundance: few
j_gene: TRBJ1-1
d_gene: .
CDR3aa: CASTPLGVDSGTEAFF
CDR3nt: TGTGCCAGCACCCCCCTGGGAGTGGATAGTGGCACTGAAGCTTTCTTT

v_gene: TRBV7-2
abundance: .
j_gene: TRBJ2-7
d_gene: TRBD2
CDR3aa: CASSVRAGGVSEQYF
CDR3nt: TGTGCCAGCAGCGTACGAGCGGGAGGCGTGAGCGAGCAGTACTTC

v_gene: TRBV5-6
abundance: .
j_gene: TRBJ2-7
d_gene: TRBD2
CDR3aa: CASSLYGTSGSYEQYF
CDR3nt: TGTGCCAGCAGCCTATACGGGACTAGCGGGAGTTACGAGCAGTACTTC